Listed here are 30 T cell receptor beta chains from one sample, sequenced in a study of blood T cell repertoires in COVID-19. Repertoires were generated with immunoSEQ multiplex PCR, while TCRdb's copy carries only in-frame clones and drops some. The sample yields 300,000 to 350,000 clones, 87% seen once. Sample: peripheral blood. All receptors come from a young man with active or convalescent COVID-19.

The rearrangement links TRBV4-1 to TRBJ2-7; 9 positions agree with TRBD1. Trimming removed 4 bases from V and 4 bases from J; junction bases left unmatched: 14. CDR3 length equals 17 residues. Germline lookup yields CDR1 MGHRA and CDR2 YSYEKL. The chain's CDR3 is CASSPNENRGREYEQYF. CDR3 nucleotides: TGCGCCAGCAGCCCGAATGAGAACAGGGGGCGCGAGTACGAGCAGTACTTC.

A few counts support this clone. The chain has TRBV29-1 and TRBJ2-2, with D possibly being TRBD1 (6 bases). Germline-derived CDR1 and CDR2 are SQVTM and ANQGSEA. CDR3 length equals 15 residues. The CDR3 region is CNIMDSQPRGGELFF. The CDR3 DNA follows: TGCAATATTATGGACAGCCAACCTAGGGGCGGGGAGCTGTTTTTT.

V usage is TRBV5-4 and J usage is TRBJ2-1; 9 nucleotides line up with TRBD1. CDR3 size: 16 residues. J lost 9 bases, V lost 0 bases, and 10 bases had no gene match. The V gene's germline CDR1 is SGHNT and CDR2 YYREEE (reference sequence). CDR3 sequence reads: CASSLGGTGTWAEQFF. DNA for the CDR3: TGTGCCAGCAGCTTGGGAGGGACAGGGACCTGGGCTGAGCAGTTCTTC.

J is TRBJ1-4 and V is TRBV6-1, with TRBD1 as a possible D gene (5 bases). Germline V lookup: CDR1 MNHNS, CDR2 SASEGT. V shed 2 bases and J shed 5 bases, with 9 bases lying between them. This CDR3 is 14 amino acids long. The CDR3 loop reads CASSEQGFNEKLFF. CDR3 DNA: TGTGCCAGCAGTGAACAGGGTTTCAATGAAAAACTGTTTTTT.

This rearrangement joins TRBV15 to TRBJ1-2; 7 nucleotides line up with TRBD1. The germline V gene encodes CDR1 LNHNV and CDR2 YYDKDF (reference sequence). Germline trimming cut 0 bases from V and 5 bases from J; bases unmatched to any gene: 3. This CDR3 contains 14 residues. As DNA, the CDR3 is TGTGCCACCAGCAGAGACGGGACAGCGTATGGCTACACCTTC. Protein sequence: CATSRDGTAYGYTF.

This clone was observed a single time. The gene calls are TRBV24-1 and TRBJ2-3, with 8 bases fitting TRBD2. V dropped 5 bases and J dropped 4; count of bases not matched to a gene: 4. In germline, CDR1 is KGHDR, CDR2 SFDVKD. The CDR3 has 14 amino acids. In DNA, the CDR3 is TGTGCCACCAGTGGTAGCGGGGTGGCAGATACGCAGTATTTT. Its protein is CATSGSGVADTQYF.

The chain uses TRBV27 and TRBJ1-2, with TRBD1 matching over 7 bases. CDR3 length: 16 residues. From germline, CDR1 is MNHEY and CDR2 SMNVEV (reference sequence). After removal of 2 bases from V and 2 bases from J, the junction contained 8 bases not matched to a gene. The CDR3 sequence: CASSLTYRDRNYGYTF. The CDR3 nucleotides read TGTGCCAGCAGTTTAACGTATCGGGACAGAAACTATGGCTACACCTTC.

This chain links TRBV3-1 (or the pseudogene TRBV3-2) with TRBJ2-3; 10 bases match TRBD2. The CDR3 has 16 residues. Trimming at V came to 3 bases and at J to 4 bases, leaving 7 bases not matched to a gene. The germline gives CDR1 LGHDT, CDR2 YNNKEL (reference sequence). The CDR3 loop reads CASSQLPGLASDTQYF. DNA of the CDR3: TGTGCCAGCAGCCAGCTTCCGGGACTAGCGTCAGATACGCAGTATTTT.

In its sample, this clone was seen a few times. This rearrangement joins TRBV2 to TRBJ2-5, with D possibly being TRBD2 (5 bases). V shed 3 bases and J shed 6 bases, with 14 bases lying between them. The CDR3 runs 14 residues. Germline CDR1 and CDR2: SNHLY and FYNNEI. The CDR3: CASSDWESVKTQYF. Here the CDR3 DNA reads TGTGCCAGCAGTGATTGGGAGAGTGTCAAGACCCAGTACTTC.

CDR3 bases: TGTGCCAGCAGTGAAGGTTTGACAGGGAGGAATCAGCCCCAGCATTTT. Translating gives CASSEGLTGRNQPQHF. V usage is TRBV6-1 and J usage is TRBJ1-5; 7 positions match TRBD1. Trimming removed 1 base from V and 4 bases from J; junction bases left unmatched: 7. The CDR3 is 16 residues long. The germline gives CDR1 MNHNS, CDR2 SASEGT.

The chain uses TRBV7-9 and TRBJ1-1; D gene unclear. The germline V gene encodes CDR1 SEHNR and CDR2 FQNEAQ (reference sequence). The CDR3 covers 12 residues. The ends were cut back, 1 base at V and 8 bases at J, with 8 bases in the middle. CDR3: CASSLVAEEAFF. As DNA, the CDR3 is TGTGCCAGCAGCTTAGTAGCGGAGGAAGCTTTCTTT.

This clone was detected once. The chain couples TRBV29-1 to TRBJ2-7, with TRBD2 as a possible D gene (6 bases). Trimming took off 6 bases at V and 3 bases at J, with 12 bases between the two ends. The CDR3 extends over 12 amino acids. The germline gives CDR1 SQVTM, CDR2 ANQGSEA. As DNA, the CDR3 is TGCAGCGTGGCCGGGACTCACTACGAGCAGTACTTC. Translated: CSVAGTHYEQYF.

This chain uses TRBV6-5 with TRBJ1-6; D possibly corresponds to TRBD1 (5 bases). Germline V CDR1 and CDR2: MNHEY, SVGAGI. The CDR3 spans 15 residues. With 4 bases removed from V and 2 bases from J, the gap between germline ends came to 9 bases. Here the CDR3 DNA reads TGTGCCAGCAGTTTAGGGGCCGCCTATAATTCACCCCTCCACTTT. Translated: CASSLGAAYNSPLHF.

The chain combines TRBV4-2 with TRBJ2-7, with 7 bases aligning to TRBD2. Germline trimming cut 1 base from V and 6 bases from J; bases unmatched to any gene: 9. This CDR3 region has 15 residues. Germline values: CDR1 LGHNA, CDR2 YNFKEQ. The CDR3 nucleotides are TGTGCCAGCAGCCAAGGATCCGGACTAGGACTCGAGCAGTACTTC. Its translation is CASSQGSGLGLEQYF.

The chain links TRBV21-1 to TRBJ2-7; the table's TRBD2 call for D was not verified on the DNA. TRBV21-1 is labeled a pseudogene. CDR3 length equals 12 residues. The CDR3 nucleotides are TGTGCCAGGACTAGCGGGTCCTACGAGCAGTACTTC. Protein product: CARTSGSYEQYF.

V gene TRBV19 combines with J gene TRBJ1-3; D unresolved. Between the trimmed V and J ends, which lost 6 bases and 4 bases, there was a span of 19 bases. Looked up from germline, CDR1 is LNHDA and CDR2 is SQIVND (reference sequence). The CDR3 loop spans 16 amino acids. CDR3 region: CASSHSGRRLGNTIYF. For the CDR3, the DNA is TGTGCCAGTAGCCATTCGGGCAGGAGGCTCGGAAACACCATATATTTT.

The rearrangement joins TRBV2 to TRBJ2-5; D ambiguous. Germline V lookup: CDR1 SNHLY, CDR2 FYNNEI. There are 11 residues in the CDR3. Trimming stripped 8 bases from V and 5 bases from J, with 9 bases between. This CDR3 is CASSGQETQYF. The CDR3 DNA reads as TGTGCCAGCTCTGGTCAGGAGACCCAGTACTTC.

The gene calls are TRBV18 and TRBJ1-1, with 8 bases fitting TRBD1. Germline lookup yields CDR1 KGHSH and CDR2 LQKENI. The J segment lost 9 bases and the V segment lost 3 bases, leaving 12 bases of the junction unmatched. CDR3 length: 15 residues. This CDR3 is CASSPHPDRGQQAFF. CDR3 bases: TGTGCCAGCTCACCTCACCCCGACAGGGGCCAACAAGCTTTCTTT.

The genes are TRBV5-1 and TRBJ1-4; 8 positions match TRBD1. Germline assignment: CDR1 SGHRS and CDR2 YFSETQ. There are 16 residues in the CDR3. Trimming took 4 bases from V and 4 from J; bases not matched to a gene: 9. CDR3 bases: TGCGCCAGCAGCCCAATTCCGGGACAGGTTAATGAAAAACTGTTTTTT. Translated: CASSPIPGQVNEKLFF.

The V call is TRBV7-5, the J call TRBJ1-2; the table's TRBD1 call for D was not verified on the DNA. TRBV7-5 is assigned pseudogene status. CDR3 length: 14 residues. This CDR3 reads CARSRDRANYGYTF. CDR3 coding DNA: TGTGCCAGAAGCAGGGACAGGGCCAACTATGGCTACACCTTC.

For the CDR3, the DNA is TGTGCCAGCAGCTTAACTCCCCCCGAGGACAGGGGTTGGAATGAGCAGTTCTTC. Its protein is CASSLTPPEDRGWNEQFF. This chain joins TRBV7-3 and TRBJ2-1, with TRBD1 matching over 9 bases. Germline V gives CDR1 SGHTA, CDR2 FQGTGA. CDR3 length: 18 amino acids. V trimming: 0 bases; J trimming: 7 bases; junction bases outside the gene matches: 13.

This chain joins TRBV3-1 (or the pseudogene TRBV3-2) and TRBJ1-1; D unresolved. Trimming cost V 0 bases and J 2 bases, with 16 bases left between them. CDR1 and CDR2 (germline): LGHDT, YNNKEL (reference sequence). This CDR3 has 17 amino acids. In nucleotides, the CDR3 is TGTGCCAGCAGCCAAGAGTTAAGTTCGGGTACAAACACTGAAGCTTTCTTT. Translated: CASSQELSSGTNTEAFF.

The rearrangement links TRBV27 to TRBJ1-5; 8 bases agree with TRBD1. The CDR3 length is 14 residues. V shed 2 bases, J shed 9 bases, and the junction held 6 bases outside the gene matches. Germline V gives CDR1 MNHEY, CDR2 SMNVEV (reference sequence). This CDR3 is CASSLGQGRRPQHF. The CDR3, as DNA: TGTGCCAGCAGTTTAGGACAGGGTAGGCGGCCCCAGCATTTT.

This clone has only a few counts. The chain carries TRBV24-1 and TRBJ1-4, with a weak D call TRBD1 (5 bases). Germline CDR1 KGHDR, CDR2 SFDVKD. V gave up 3 bases and J gave up 6 bases, with 7 bases separating them. This CDR3 spans 13 amino acids. CDR3 in amino acids: CATSDGGDEKLFF. DNA of the CDR3: TGTGCCACCAGTGATGGGGGGGATGAAAAACTGTTTTTT.

The chain's CDR3 is CASSTPGTGWTEAFF. The CDR3, as DNA: TGTGCCAGCAGTACCCCCGGGACAGGGTGGACTGAAGCTTTCTTT. The chain uses TRBV28 and TRBJ1-1; TRBD1 agrees at 9 bases. CDR1 is MDHEN, CDR2 SYDVKM, per germline. V lost 5 bases to trimming and J lost 5 bases; unmatched junction nucleotides: 9. This CDR3 region has 15 residues.

The V call is TRBV11-2, the J call TRBJ1-1, with D unresolved. CDR1 is SGHAT and CDR2 is FQNNGV in the germline V gene. This CDR3 is 12 amino acids long. Trimming left V 3 bases short and J 4 bases short, with 6 bases between. The DNA of the CDR3 is TGTGCCAGCAGCTTTTTATCCACTGAAGCTTTCTTT. Its translation is CASSFLSTEAFF.

The chain is built from TRBV4-1 and TRBJ2-1; D might be TRBD2 (6 bases). The length of the CDR3 is 15 residues. Germline V gives CDR1 MGHRA, CDR2 YSYEKL. V lost 1 base and J 6 bases, leaving 13 bases between the germline ends. The CDR3 spells CASSQGPGESNEQFF. The CDR3 nucleotides are TGCGCCAGCAGCCAAGGTCCGGGAGAGAGCAATGAGCAGTTCTTC.

This chain joins TRBV5-1 and TRBJ2-3, with a tentative D call TRBD2 (5 bases). The CDR3 covers 14 residues. Germline V CDR1 and CDR2: SGHRS, YFSETQ. V was trimmed by 4 bases and J by 6 bases, leaving 15 bases between them. Here the CDR3 reads CASSPGVLRDTQYF. The CDR3 DNA is TGCGCCAGCAGCCCCGGGGTCCTCCGGGATACGCAGTATTTT.

The V and J genes are TRBV7-3 and TRBJ2-1; TRBD2 aligns across 12 bases. This CDR3 spans 15 amino acids. Germline V gives CDR1 SGHTA, CDR2 FQGTGA. J gave up 7 bases and V 6 bases, and 7 bases lay outside the gene matches. The chain's CDR3 is CASSLAGGPRNEQFF. CDR3 nucleotide sequence: TGTGCCAGCAGTCTAGCGGGAGGGCCTCGGAATGAGCAGTTCTTC.

The V call is TRBV13, the J call TRBJ1-4; 11 nucleotides line up with TRBD1. The CDR3 loop spans 18 amino acids. Per germline, CDR1 PRHDT and CDR2 FYEKMQ (reference sequence). J was trimmed by 9 bases and V by 2 bases; bases with no gene match: 14. The CDR3 loop reads CASSLTRTGGGSVKKLFF. CDR3 nucleotide sequence: TGTGCCAGCAGCTTAACGAGGACAGGGGGCGGTTCGGTTAAAAAACTGTTTTTT.